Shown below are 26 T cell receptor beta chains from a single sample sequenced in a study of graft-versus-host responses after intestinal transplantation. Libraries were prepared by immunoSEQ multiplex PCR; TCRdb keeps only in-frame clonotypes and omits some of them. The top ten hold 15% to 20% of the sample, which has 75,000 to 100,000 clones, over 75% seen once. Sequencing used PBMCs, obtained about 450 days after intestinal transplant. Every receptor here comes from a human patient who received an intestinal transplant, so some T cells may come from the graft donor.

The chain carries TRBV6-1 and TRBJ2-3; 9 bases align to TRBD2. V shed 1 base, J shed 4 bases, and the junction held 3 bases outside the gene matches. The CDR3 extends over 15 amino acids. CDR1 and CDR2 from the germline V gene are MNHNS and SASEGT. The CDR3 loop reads CASSEGGLAADTQYF. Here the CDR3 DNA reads TGTGCCAGCAGTGAAGGGGGACTAGCTGCAGATACGCAGTATTTT.

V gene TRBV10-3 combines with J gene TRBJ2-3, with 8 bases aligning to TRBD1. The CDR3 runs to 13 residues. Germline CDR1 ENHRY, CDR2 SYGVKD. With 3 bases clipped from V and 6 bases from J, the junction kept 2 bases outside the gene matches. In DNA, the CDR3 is TGTGCCATCAGTGACAGGGGGCTGGATACGCAGTATTTT. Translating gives CAISDRGLDTQYF.

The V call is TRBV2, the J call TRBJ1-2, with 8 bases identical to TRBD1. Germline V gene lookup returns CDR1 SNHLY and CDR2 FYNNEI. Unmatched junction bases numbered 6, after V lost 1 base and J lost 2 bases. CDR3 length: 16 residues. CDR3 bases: TGTGCCAGCAGTGAAGGACAGGGGCTTCAGAACTATGGCTACACCTTC. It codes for CASSEGQGLQNYGYTF.

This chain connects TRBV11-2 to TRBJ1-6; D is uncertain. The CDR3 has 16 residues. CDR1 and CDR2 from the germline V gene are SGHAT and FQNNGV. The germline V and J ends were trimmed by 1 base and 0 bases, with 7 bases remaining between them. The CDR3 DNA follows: TGTGCCAGCAGCTTAGGCTTGGGCTCCTATAATTCACCCCTCCACTTT. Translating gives CASSLGLGSYNSPLHF.

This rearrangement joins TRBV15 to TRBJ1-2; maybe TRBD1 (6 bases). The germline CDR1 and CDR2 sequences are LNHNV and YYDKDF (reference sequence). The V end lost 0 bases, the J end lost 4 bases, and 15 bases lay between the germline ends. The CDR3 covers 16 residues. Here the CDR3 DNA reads TGTGCCACCAGCAGAGACTGGGAGGGGGAACCCTATGGCTACACCTTC. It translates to CATSRDWEGEPYGYTF.

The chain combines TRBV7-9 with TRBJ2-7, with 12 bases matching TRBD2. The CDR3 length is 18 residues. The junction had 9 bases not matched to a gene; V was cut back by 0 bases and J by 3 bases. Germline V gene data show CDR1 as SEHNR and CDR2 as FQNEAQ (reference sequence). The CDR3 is CASSLAMVLAGGIYEQYF. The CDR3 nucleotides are TGTGCCAGCAGCTTAGCGATGGTACTAGCGGGGGGAATCTACGAGCAGTACTTC. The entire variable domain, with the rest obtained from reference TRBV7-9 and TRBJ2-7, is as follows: DTGVSQNPRHKITKRGQNVTFRCDPISEHNRLYWYRQTLGQGPEFLTYFQNEAQLEKSRLLSDRFSAERPKGSFSTLEIQRTEQGDSAMYLCASSLAMVLAGGIYEQYFGPGTRLTVT.

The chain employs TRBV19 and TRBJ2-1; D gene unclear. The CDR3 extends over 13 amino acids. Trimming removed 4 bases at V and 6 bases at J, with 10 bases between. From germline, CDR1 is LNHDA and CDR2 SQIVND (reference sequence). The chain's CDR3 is CASSNRSPNEQFF. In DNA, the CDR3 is TGTGCCAGTAGTAACCGGTCCCCCAATGAGCAGTTCTTC.

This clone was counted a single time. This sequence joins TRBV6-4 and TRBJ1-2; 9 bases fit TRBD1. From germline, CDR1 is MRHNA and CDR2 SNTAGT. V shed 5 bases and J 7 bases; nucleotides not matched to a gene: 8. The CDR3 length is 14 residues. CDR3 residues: CASSPDRGTLGYTF. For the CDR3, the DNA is TGTGCCAGCAGTCCCGACAGGGGGACCCTTGGCTACACCTTC.

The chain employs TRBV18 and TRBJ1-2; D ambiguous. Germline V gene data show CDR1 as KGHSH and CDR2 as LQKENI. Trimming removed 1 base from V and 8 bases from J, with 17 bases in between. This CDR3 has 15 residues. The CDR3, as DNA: TGTGCCAGCTCACCACGGTCCGACACCTTGAGAGGCTACACCTTC. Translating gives CASSPRSDTLRGYTF.

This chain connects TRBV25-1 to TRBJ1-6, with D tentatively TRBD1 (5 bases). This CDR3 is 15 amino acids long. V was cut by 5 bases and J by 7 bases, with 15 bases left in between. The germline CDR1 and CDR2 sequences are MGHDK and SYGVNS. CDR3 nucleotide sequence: TGTGCCAGCAGTCGACGGGGACGGGAGAATTCACCCCTCCACTTT. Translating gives CASSRRGRENSPLHF.

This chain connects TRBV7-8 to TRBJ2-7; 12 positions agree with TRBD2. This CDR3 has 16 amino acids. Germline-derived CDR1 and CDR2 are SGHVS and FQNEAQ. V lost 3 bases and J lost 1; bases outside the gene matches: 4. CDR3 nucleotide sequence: TGTGCCAGCAGCTTTACTAGCGGGGGGTTGTCCTACGAGCAGTACTTC. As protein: CASSFTSGGLSYEQYF.

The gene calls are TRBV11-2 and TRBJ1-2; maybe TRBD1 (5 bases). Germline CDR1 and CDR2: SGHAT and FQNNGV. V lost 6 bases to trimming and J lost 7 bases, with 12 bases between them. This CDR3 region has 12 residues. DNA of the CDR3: TGTGCCAGCAGTCGGGGACCCCTTGGCTACACCTTC. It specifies CASSRGPLGYTF.

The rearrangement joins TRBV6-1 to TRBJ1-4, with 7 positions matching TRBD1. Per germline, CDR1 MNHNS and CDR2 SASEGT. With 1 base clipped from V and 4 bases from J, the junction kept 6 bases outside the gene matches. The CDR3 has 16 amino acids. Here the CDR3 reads CASSEEWGQFNEKLFF. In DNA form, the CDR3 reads TGTGCCAGCAGTGAAGAATGGGGACAGTTTAATGAAAAACTGTTTTTT.

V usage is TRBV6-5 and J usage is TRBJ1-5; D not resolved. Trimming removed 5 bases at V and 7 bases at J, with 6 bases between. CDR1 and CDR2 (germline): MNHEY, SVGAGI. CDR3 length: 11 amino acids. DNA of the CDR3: TGTGCCAGCAGTGAAGGGCAGCCCCAGCATTTT. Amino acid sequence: CASSEGQPQHF.

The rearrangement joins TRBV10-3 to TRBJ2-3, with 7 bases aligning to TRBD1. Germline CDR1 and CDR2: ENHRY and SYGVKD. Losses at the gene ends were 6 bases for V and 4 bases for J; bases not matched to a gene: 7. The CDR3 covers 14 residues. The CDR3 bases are TGTGCCATCAGCGACACAACAGGGGCAGATACGCAGTATTTT. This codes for CAISDTTGADTQYF.

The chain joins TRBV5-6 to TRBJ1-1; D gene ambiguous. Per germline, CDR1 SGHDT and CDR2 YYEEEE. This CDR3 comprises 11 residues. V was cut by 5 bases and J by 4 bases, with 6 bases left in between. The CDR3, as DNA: TGTGCCAGCAGTTATGGCACTGAAGCTTTCTTT. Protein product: CASSYGTEAFF. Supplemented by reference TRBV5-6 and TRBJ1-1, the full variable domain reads DAGVTQSPTHLIKTRGQQVTLRCSPKSGHDTVSWYQQALGQGPQFIFQYYEEEERQRGNFPDRFSGHQFPNYSSELNVNALLLGDSALYLCASSYGTEAFFGQGTRLTVV.

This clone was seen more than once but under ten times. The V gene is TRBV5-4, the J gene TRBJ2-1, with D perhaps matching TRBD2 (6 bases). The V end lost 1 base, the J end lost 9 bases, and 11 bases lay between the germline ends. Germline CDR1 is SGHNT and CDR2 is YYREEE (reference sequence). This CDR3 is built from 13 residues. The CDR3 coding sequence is TGTGCCAGCAGCTTGATGGAGGGCGGTGAGCAGTTCTTC. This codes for CASSLMEGGEQFF.

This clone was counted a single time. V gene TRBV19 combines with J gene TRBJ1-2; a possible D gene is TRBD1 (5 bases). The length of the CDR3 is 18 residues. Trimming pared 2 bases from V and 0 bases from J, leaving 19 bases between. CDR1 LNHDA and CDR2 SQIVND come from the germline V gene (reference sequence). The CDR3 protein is CASSISRGRTPANYGYTF. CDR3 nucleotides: TGTGCCAGTAGTATATCCCGGGGGAGGACCCCCGCTAACTATGGCTACACCTTC.

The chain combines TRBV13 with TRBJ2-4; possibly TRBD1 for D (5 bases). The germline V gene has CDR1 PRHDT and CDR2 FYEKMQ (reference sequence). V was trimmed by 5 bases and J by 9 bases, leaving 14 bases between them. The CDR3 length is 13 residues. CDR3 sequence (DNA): TGTGCCAGCAGCGAACATAGGGGTGGCATTCAGTACTTC. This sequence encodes CASSEHRGGIQYF. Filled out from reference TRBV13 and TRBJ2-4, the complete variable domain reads AAGVIQSPRHLIKEKRETATLKCYPIPRHDTVYWYQQGPGQDPQFLISFYEKMQSDKGSIPDRFSAQQFSDYHSELNMSSLELGDSALYFCASSEHRGGIQYFGAGTRLSVL.

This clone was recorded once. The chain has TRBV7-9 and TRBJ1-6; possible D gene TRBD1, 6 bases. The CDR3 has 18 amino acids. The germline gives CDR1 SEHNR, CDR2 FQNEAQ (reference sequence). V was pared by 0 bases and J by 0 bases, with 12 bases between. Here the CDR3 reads CASSLARGVSSYNSPLHF. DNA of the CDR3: TGTGCCAGCAGCTTAGCGAGGGGGGTCAGCTCCTATAATTCACCCCTCCACTTT.

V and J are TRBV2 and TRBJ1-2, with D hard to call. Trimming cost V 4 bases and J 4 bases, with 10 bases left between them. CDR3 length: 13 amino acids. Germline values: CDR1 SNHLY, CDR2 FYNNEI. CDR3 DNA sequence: TGTGCCAGCAGTGTCTTGGCAGGCTATGGCTACACCTTC. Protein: CASSVLAGYGYTF.

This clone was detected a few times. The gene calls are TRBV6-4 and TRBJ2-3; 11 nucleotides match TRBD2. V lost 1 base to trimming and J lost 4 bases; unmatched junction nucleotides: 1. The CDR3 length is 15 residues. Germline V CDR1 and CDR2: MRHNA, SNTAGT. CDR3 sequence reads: CASSDLAGGPDTQYF. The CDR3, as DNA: TGTGCCAGCAGTGACTTAGCGGGGGGGCCAGATACGCAGTATTTT.

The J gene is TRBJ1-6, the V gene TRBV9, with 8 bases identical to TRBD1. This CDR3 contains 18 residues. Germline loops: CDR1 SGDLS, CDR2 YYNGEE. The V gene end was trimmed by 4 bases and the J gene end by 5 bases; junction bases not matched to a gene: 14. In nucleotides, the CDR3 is TGTGCCAGCAGCTCCCGAGGGGGGGACAGGACAAATAATTCACCCCTCCACTTT. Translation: CASSSRGGDRTNNSPLHF.

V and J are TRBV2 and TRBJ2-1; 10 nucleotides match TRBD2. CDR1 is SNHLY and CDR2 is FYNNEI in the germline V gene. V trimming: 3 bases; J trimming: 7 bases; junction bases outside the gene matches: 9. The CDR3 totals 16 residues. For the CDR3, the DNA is TGTGCCAGCAGTGATTGGACTAGCGGTACACTGAATGAGCAGTTCTTC. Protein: CASSDWTSGTLNEQFF.

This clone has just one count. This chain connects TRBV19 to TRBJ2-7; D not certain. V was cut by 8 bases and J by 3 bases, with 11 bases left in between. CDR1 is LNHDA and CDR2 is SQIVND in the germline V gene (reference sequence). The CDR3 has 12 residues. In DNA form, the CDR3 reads TGTGCCAGTGGAACCACCCGCTACGAGCAGTACTTC. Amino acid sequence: CASGTTRYEQYF. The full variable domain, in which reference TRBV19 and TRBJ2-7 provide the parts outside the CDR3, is DGGITQSPKYLFRKEGQNVTLSCEQNLNHDAMYWYRQDPGQGLRLIYYSQIVNDFQKGDIAEGYSVSREKKESFPLTVTSAQKNPTAFYLCASGTTRYEQYFGPGTRLTVT.

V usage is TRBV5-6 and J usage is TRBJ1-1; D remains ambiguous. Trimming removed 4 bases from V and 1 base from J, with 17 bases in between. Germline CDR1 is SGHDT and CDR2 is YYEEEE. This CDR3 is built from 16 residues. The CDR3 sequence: CASSPRTITWNTEAFF. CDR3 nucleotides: TGTGCCAGCAGCCCAAGGACGATAACTTGGAACACTGAAGCTTTCTTT.